These T cell receptor beta chains were read from a single sample in a study of blood T cells in healthy people across ages. MiXCR was run by TCRdb on the 5' RACE reads, yielding one entry per CDR3 protein. The data contain 650,000 to 800,000 distinct CDR3 sequences, around 45% of them seen just once; the ten biggest clones take up around 21%. The specimen sequenced was blood. These receptor sequences come from a man in his fifties or sixties in good health. The CDR3 runs from the conserved cysteine through the conserved F or W. Fields, in order: clone size, J gene, D gene, V gene, CDR3 protein, CDR3 DNA. The D gene is left open where the match is weak. Clone sizes are given selectively: once, few, many, or a class where the clone is expanded.

clone size: .; J gene: TRBJ2-3; D gene: TRBD2; V gene: TRBV6-2/TRBV6-3; CDR3 protein: CASGLASTDTQYF; CDR3 DNA: TGTGCCAGCGGACTAGCCTCGACAGATACGCAGTATTTT
clone size: few; J gene: TRBJ1-2; D gene: TRBD1; V gene: TRBV20-1; CDR3 protein: CSARSPGTGVGGYTF; CDR3 DNA: TGCAGTGCTAGAAGCCCCGGGACAGGAGTTGGTGGCTACACCTTC
clone size: once; J gene: TRBJ2-7; D gene: .; V gene: TRBV24-1; CDR3 protein: CATRQTGTPSYEQYF; CDR3 DNA: TGTGCCACCAGGCAGACAGGGACTCCCTCCTACGAGCAGTACTTC
clone size: .; J gene: TRBJ1-1; D gene: .; V gene: TRBV2; CDR3 protein: CASSDGQWGNTEAFF; CDR3 DNA: TGTGCCAGCAGTGACGGACAGTGGGGGAACACTGAAGCTTTCTTT
clone size: few; J gene: TRBJ2-5; D gene: .; V gene: TRBV3-1; CDR3 protein: CASSQWAGESHETQYF; CDR3 DNA: TGTGCCAGCAGCCAATGGGCAGGGGAGTCGCACGAGACCCAGTACTTC
clone size: few; J gene: TRBJ2-6; D gene: .; V gene: TRBV2; CDR3 protein: CASSGDSGANVLTF; CDR3 DNA: TGTGCCAGCAGTGGGGACTCTGGGGCCAACGTCCTGACTTTC
clone size: .; J gene: TRBJ1-1; D gene: .; V gene: TRBV6-2/TRBV6-3; CDR3 protein: CASSRDVGNTEAFF; CDR3 DNA: TGTGCCAGCAGTCGCGATGTGGGGAACACTGAAGCTTTCTTT
clone size: .; J gene: TRBJ2-7; D gene: TRBD2; V gene: TRBV20-1; CDR3 protein: CSAQGGGLTGGRREQYF; CDR3 DNA: TGCAGTGCCCAAGGTGGGGGTTTAACGGGGGGGCGTCGCGAGCAGTACTTC
clone size: .; J gene: TRBJ2-1; D gene: .; V gene: TRBV7-3; CDR3 protein: CASSPPKSNEQFF; CDR3 DNA: TGTGCCAGCAGCCCACCCAAATCAAATGAGCAGTTCTTC
clone size: .; J gene: TRBJ2-1; D gene: .; V gene: TRBV7-2; CDR3 protein: CASSLSTGNNEQFF; CDR3 DNA: TGTGCCAGCAGCTTGTCTACAGGGAACAATGAGCAGTTCTTC
clone size: .; J gene: TRBJ2-5; D gene: TRBD2; V gene: TRBV20-1; CDR3 protein: CSAPRLADHQETQYF; CDR3 DNA: TGCAGTGCTCCCAGACTAGCGGACCACCAAGAGACCCAGTACTTC
clone size: once; J gene: TRBJ1-6; D gene: TRBD1; V gene: TRBV28; CDR3 protein: CASSPPDRALHF; CDR3 DNA: TGTGCCAGCAGTCCACCGGACAGGGCCCTCCACTTT
clone size: few; J gene: TRBJ2-7; D gene: .; V gene: TRBV29-1; CDR3 protein: CSVDSLSYNEQYF; CDR3 DNA: TGCAGCGTTGACAGCCTCTCCTACAATGAGCAGTACTTC
clone size: few; J gene: TRBJ2-1; D gene: .; V gene: TRBV7-9; CDR3 protein: CASSLGEGEQFF; CDR3 DNA: TGTGCCAGCAGCTTAGGGGAAGGGGAGCAGTTCTTC
clone size: .; J gene: TRBJ1-2; D gene: .; V gene: TRBV10-2; CDR3 protein: CASSESTRGGYTF; CDR3 DNA: TGCGCCAGCAGTGAGTCGACCAGGGGTGGCTACACCTTC
clone size: .; J gene: TRBJ2-4; D gene: .; V gene: TRBV7-2; CDR3 protein: CASSLGGREVQYF; CDR3 DNA: TGTGCCAGCAGCTTAGGGGGCCGCGAAGTCCAGTACTTC
clone size: few; J gene: TRBJ1-6; D gene: .; V gene: TRBV6-2/TRBV6-3; CDR3 protein: CASSSTLHNSPLHF; CDR3 DNA: TGTGCCAGCAGTTCGACCCTTCATAATTCACCCCTCCACTTT
clone size: .; J gene: TRBJ2-4; D gene: .; V gene: TRBV10-2; CDR3 protein: CASSAGTLAKNIQYF; CDR3 DNA: TGCGCCAGCAGTGCCGGGACCTTAGCCAAAAACATTCAGTACTTC
clone size: .; J gene: TRBJ2-1; D gene: .; V gene: TRBV18; CDR3 protein: CASSPPEVNEQFF; CDR3 DNA: TGTGCCAGCTCACCTCCTGAAGTGAATGAGCAGTTCTTC
clone size: few; J gene: TRBJ2-7; D gene: .; V gene: TRBV20-1; CDR3 protein: CSATRQDSYEQYF; CDR3 DNA: TGCAGTGCTACCAGACAGGACTCCTACGAGCAGTACTTC
clone size: few; J gene: TRBJ2-3; D gene: TRBD2; V gene: TRBV9; CDR3 protein: CASSVGGRAGTDTQYF; CDR3 DNA: TGTGCCAGCAGCGTAGGCGGCAGAGCGGGAACAGATACGCAGTATTTT
clone size: .; J gene: TRBJ1-5; D gene: .; V gene: TRBV7-2; CDR3 protein: CASSPGELREPQHF; CDR3 DNA: TGTGCCAGCAGCCCGGGTGAGCTCCGAGAGCCCCAGCATTTT
clone size: few; J gene: TRBJ2-7; D gene: TRBD2; V gene: TRBV3-1; CDR3 protein: CASSQGERGGITYEQYF; CDR3 DNA: TGTGCCAGCAGCCAAGGCGAGCGGGGGGGCATCACCTACGAGCAGTACTTC
clone size: .; J gene: TRBJ1-4; D gene: TRBD1; V gene: TRBV10-3; CDR3 protein: CAISLQGNEKLFF; CDR3 DNA: TGTGCCATCAGCCTACAGGGGAATGAAAAACTGTTTTTT
clone size: .; J gene: TRBJ2-3; D gene: .; V gene: TRBV27; CDR3 protein: CASRRPGLLKPVLRQYF; CDR3 DNA: TGTGCCAGCAGGAGACCAGGACTACTTAAGCCTGTCTTACGGCAGTATTTT
clone size: .; J gene: TRBJ2-5; D gene: .; V gene: TRBV11-3; CDR3 protein: CASSLAYETQYF; CDR3 DNA: TGTGCCAGCAGCTTAGCGTATGAGACCCAGTACTTC
clone size: .; J gene: TRBJ2-2; D gene: TRBD1; V gene: TRBV4-1; CDR3 protein: CASSQRQGDGELFF; CDR3 DNA: TGCGCCAGCAGTCAGAGACAGGGTGACGGGGAGCTGTTTTTT
clone size: .; J gene: TRBJ2-1; D gene: .; V gene: TRBV6-1; CDR3 protein: CASNLGYEQFF; CDR3 DNA: TGTGCCAGCAATCTCGGGTACGAGCAGTTCTTC
clone size: once; J gene: TRBJ1-2; D gene: .; V gene: TRBV4-3; CDR3 protein: CASSQERYGANYGYTF; CDR3 DNA: TGCGCCAGCAGCCAAGAAAGGTATGGGGCGAACTATGGCTACACCTTC
clone size: .; J gene: TRBJ2-6; D gene: .; V gene: TRBV20-1; CDR3 protein: CSARGDTGSGANVLTF; CDR3 DNA: TGCAGTGCTAGGGGAGACACCGGCTCTGGGGCCAACGTCCTGACTTTC
clone size: many; J gene: TRBJ2-3; D gene: .; V gene: TRBV7-2; CDR3 protein: CASSKYTDTQYF; CDR3 DNA: TGTGCCAGCAGCAAATATACAGATACGCAGTATTTT
clone size: .; J gene: TRBJ1-1; D gene: .; V gene: TRBV2; CDR3 protein: CASSGQRMNTEAFF; CDR3 DNA: TGTGCCAGCAGCGGACAGAGAATGAACACTGAAGCTTTCTTT
clone size: few; J gene: TRBJ2-5; D gene: .; V gene: TRBV5-4; CDR3 protein: CASSLIGVFKETQYF; CDR3 DNA: TGTGCCAGCAGCTTGATAGGGGTTTTTAAAGAGACCCAGTACTTC
clone size: .; J gene: TRBJ1-1; D gene: TRBD1; V gene: TRBV7-9; CDR3 protein: CASSHGQGPGQAFF; CDR3 DNA: TGTGCCAGCAGCCATGGACAGGGGCCGGGCCAAGCTTTCTTT
clone size: .; J gene: TRBJ2-1; D gene: .; V gene: TRBV20-1; CDR3 protein: CSASPTQGPQGYNEQFF; CDR3 DNA: TGCAGTGCTTCCCCCACTCAGGGGCCGCAGGGATACAATGAGCAGTTCTTC
clone size: few; J gene: TRBJ1-6; D gene: TRBD1; V gene: TRBV10-2; CDR3 protein: CASSERGQGASNSPLHF; CDR3 DNA: TGCGCCAGCAGTGAGAGAGGGCAGGGGGCGTCCAATTCACCCCTCCACTTT
clone size: .; J gene: TRBJ2-3; D gene: .; V gene: TRBV5-5; CDR3 protein: CASSLARTAKYF; CDR3 DNA: TGTGCCAGCAGCTTGGCCAGGACAGCGAAGTATTTT
clone size: few; J gene: TRBJ2-1; D gene: .; V gene: TRBV6-2/TRBV6-3; CDR3 protein: CASSYSSQGGEQFF; CDR3 DNA: TGTGCCAGCAGTTACTCGAGTCAGGGTGGCGAGCAGTTCTTC
clone size: few; J gene: TRBJ1-4; D gene: .; V gene: TRBV4-3; CDR3 protein: CASSQEGSINEKLFF; CDR3 DNA: TGCGCCAGCAGCCAAGAAGGCTCAATAAATGAAAAACTGTTTTTT
clone size: .; J gene: TRBJ2-1; D gene: .; V gene: TRBV2; CDR3 protein: CASKTASYNEQFF; CDR3 DNA: TGTGCCAGCAAGACAGCCTCCTACAATGAGCAGTTCTTC
clone size: many; J gene: TRBJ1-2; D gene: .; V gene: TRBV27; CDR3 protein: CASSKDRWGYTF; CDR3 DNA: TGTGCCAGCAGTAAGGATCGTTGGGGCTACACCTTC
clone size: .; J gene: TRBJ2-5; D gene: TRBD1; V gene: TRBV10-3; CDR3 protein: CASSGDRGYETQYF; CDR3 DNA: TGTGCCAGCTCGGGGGACAGGGGTTATGAGACCCAGTACTTC
clone size: few; J gene: TRBJ2-1; D gene: .; V gene: TRBV5-1; CDR3 protein: CASSLEWAGEQFF; CDR3 DNA: TGCGCCAGCAGCTTGGAGTGGGCGGGTGAGCAGTTCTTC
clone size: .; J gene: TRBJ2-3; D gene: TRBD2; V gene: TRBV29-1; CDR3 protein: CSVEDRSGLAGASDTQYF; CDR3 DNA: TGCAGCGTTGAAGATAGGTCGGGGCTAGCGGGGGCTTCAGATACGCAGTATTTT
clone size: few; J gene: TRBJ1-5; D gene: .; V gene: TRBV6-5; CDR3 protein: CASSSDRYQPQHF; CDR3 DNA: TGTGCCAGCAGTTCTGACAGATATCAGCCCCAGCATTTT
clone size: many; J gene: TRBJ1-2; D gene: .; V gene: TRBV6-2/TRBV6-3; CDR3 protein: CASSYNYGYTF; CDR3 DNA: TGTGCCAGCAGTTACAACTATGGCTACACCTTC
clone size: .; J gene: TRBJ1-2; D gene: .; V gene: TRBV12-5; CDR3 protein: CASGNPTASYGYTF; CDR3 DNA: TGTGCTAGTGGTAACCCGACGGCGTCCTATGGCTACACCTTC
clone size: .; J gene: TRBJ2-5; D gene: TRBD2; V gene: TRBV10-3; CDR3 protein: CAVSGLAGSQETQYF; CDR3 DNA: TGTGCCGTCAGCGGACTAGCGGGGTCGCAAGAGACCCAGTACTTC
clone size: .; J gene: TRBJ2-5; D gene: .; V gene: TRBV6-2/TRBV6-3; CDR3 protein: CASSYSQTIGSAMETQYF; CDR3 DNA: TGTGCCAGCAGTTACTCCCAGACTATCGGGTCCGCGATGGAGACCCAGTACTTC
clone size: .; J gene: TRBJ2-6; D gene: .; V gene: TRBV7-9; CDR3 protein: CASSGTANVLTF; CDR3 DNA: TGTGCCAGCTCTGGGACGGCCAACGTCCTGACTTTC
clone size: few; J gene: TRBJ1-1; D gene: .; V gene: TRBV18; CDR3 protein: CASSPDRRAVHEAFF; CDR3 DNA: TGTGCCAGCTCTCCTGACAGACGCGCTGTCCATGAAGCTTTCTTT